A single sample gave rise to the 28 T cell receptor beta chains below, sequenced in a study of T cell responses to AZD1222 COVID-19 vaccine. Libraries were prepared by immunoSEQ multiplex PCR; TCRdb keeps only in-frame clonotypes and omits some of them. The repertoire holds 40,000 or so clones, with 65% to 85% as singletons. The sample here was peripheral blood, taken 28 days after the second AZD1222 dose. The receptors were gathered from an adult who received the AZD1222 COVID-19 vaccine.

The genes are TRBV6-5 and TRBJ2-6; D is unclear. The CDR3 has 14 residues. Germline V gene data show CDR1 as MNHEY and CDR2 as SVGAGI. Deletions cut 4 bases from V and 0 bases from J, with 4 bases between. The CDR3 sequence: CASSLTSGANVLTF. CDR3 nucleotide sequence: TGTGCCAGCAGTTTGACCTCTGGGGCCAACGTCCTGACTTTC.

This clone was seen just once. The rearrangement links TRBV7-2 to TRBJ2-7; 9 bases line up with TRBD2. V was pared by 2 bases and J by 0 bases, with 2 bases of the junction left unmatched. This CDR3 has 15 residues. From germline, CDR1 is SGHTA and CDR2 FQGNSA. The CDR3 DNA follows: TGTGCCAGCAGCTTACAGCGGGGGGCCTCCTACGAGCAGTACTTC. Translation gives CASSLQRGASYEQYF.

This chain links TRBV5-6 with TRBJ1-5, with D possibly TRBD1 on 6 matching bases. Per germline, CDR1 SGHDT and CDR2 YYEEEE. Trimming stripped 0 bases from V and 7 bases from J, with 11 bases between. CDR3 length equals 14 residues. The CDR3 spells CASSLARGVQPQHF. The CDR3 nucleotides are TGTGCCAGCAGCTTGGCCAGGGGAGTCCAGCCCCAGCATTTT.

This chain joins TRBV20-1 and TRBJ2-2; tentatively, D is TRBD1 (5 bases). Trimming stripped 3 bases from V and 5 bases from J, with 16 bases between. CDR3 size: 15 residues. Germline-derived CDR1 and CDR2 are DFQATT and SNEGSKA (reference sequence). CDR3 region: CSASHSGPTTGELFF. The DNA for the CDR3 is TGCAGTGCTAGTCATTCAGGGCCGACGACCGGGGAGCTGTTTTTT.

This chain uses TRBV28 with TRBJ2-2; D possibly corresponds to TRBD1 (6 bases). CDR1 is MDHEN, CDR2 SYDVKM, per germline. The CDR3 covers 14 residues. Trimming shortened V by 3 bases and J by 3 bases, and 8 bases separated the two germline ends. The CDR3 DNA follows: TGTGCCAGCAGTTTGGGACACTACACCGGGGAGCTGTTTTTT. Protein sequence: CASSLGHYTGELFF.

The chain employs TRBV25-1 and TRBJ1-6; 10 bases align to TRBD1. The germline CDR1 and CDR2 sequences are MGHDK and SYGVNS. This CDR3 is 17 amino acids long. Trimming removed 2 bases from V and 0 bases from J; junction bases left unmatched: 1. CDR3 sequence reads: CASSERTGGSYNSPLHF. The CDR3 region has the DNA TGTGCCAGCAGTGAACGGACAGGGGGCTCCTATAATTCACCCCTCCACTTT. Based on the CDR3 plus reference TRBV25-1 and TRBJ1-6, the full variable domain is EADIYQTPRYLVIGTGKKITLECSQTMGHDKMYWYQQDPGMELHLIHYSYGVNSTEKGDLSSESTVSRIRTEHFPLTLESARPSHTSQYLCASSERTGGSYNSPLHFGNGTRLTVT.

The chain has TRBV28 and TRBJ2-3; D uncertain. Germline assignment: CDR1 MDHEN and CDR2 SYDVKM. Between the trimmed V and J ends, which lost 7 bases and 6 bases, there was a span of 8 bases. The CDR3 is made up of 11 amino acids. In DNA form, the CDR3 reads TGTGCCAGCATAGGGTTGGATACGCAGTATTTT. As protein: CASIGLDTQYF.

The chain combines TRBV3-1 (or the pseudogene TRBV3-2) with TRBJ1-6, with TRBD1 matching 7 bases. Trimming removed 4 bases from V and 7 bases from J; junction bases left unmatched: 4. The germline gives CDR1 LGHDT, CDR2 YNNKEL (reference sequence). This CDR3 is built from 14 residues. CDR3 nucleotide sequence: TGTGCCAGCAGCCCAGACAGGGAGAATTCACCCCTCCACTTT. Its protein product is CASSPDRENSPLHF.

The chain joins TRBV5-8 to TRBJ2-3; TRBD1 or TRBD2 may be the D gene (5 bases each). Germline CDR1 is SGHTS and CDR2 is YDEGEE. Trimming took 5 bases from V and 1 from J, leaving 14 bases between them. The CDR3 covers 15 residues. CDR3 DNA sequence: TGTGCCAGCAGTTGGGGGACCCGCGGCACAGATACGCAGTATTTT. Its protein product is CASSWGTRGTDTQYF.

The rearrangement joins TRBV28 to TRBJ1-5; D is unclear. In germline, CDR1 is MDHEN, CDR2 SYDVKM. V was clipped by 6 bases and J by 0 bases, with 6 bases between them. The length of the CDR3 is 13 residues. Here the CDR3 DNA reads TGTGCCAGCAGGCCCGTTAGCAATCAGCCCCAGCATTTT. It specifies CASRPVSNQPQHF.

In nucleotides, the CDR3 is TGTGCCAGCAGTGAAGCCGGCACCTATAGCAATCAGCCCCAGCATTTT. Translation: CASSEAGTYSNQPQHF. The rearrangement links TRBV2 to TRBJ1-5, with D unclear. The germline V and J ends were trimmed by 0 bases and 0 bases, with 9 bases remaining between them. CDR3 size: 16 residues. Germline V gene data show CDR1 as SNHLY and CDR2 as FYNNEI. The full variable domain, in which reference TRBV2 and TRBJ1-5 provide the parts outside the CDR3, is EPEVTQTPSHQVTQMGQEVILRCVPISNHLYFYWYRQILGQKVEFLVSFYNNEISEKSEIFDDQFSVERPDGSNFTLKIRSTKLEDSAMYFCASSEAGTYSNQPQHFGDGTRLSIL.

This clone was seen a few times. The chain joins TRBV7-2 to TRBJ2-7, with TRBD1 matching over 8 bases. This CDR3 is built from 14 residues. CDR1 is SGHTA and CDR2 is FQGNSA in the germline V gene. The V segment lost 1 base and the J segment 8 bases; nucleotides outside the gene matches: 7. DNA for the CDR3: TGTGCCAGCAGCTTAGGGGACAGGACTACGAAGCAGTACTTC. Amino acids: CASSLGDRTTKQYF.

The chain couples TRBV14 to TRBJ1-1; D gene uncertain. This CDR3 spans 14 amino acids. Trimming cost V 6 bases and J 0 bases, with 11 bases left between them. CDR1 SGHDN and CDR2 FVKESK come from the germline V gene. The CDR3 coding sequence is TGTGCCAGCAGTAGACGACCCATGAACACTGAAGCTTTCTTT. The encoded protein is CASSRRPMNTEAFF.

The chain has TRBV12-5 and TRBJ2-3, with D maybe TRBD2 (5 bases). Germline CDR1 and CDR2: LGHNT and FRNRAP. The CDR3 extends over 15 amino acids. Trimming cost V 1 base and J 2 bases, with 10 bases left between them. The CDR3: CASGLGLRDTDTQYF. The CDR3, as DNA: TGTGCTAGTGGTTTGGGACTACGAGACACAGATACGCAGTATTTT.

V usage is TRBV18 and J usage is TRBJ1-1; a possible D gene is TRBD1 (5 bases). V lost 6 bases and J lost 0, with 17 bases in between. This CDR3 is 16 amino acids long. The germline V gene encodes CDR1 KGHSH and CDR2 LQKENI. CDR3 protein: CASSNKGMGLNTEAFF. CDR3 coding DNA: TGTGCCAGCTCGAACAAGGGGATGGGGTTGAACACTGAAGCTTTCTTT.

This CDR3 is CASSLARGFYEQYF. In DNA, the CDR3 is TGTGCCAGCAGCTTAGCGCGGGGTTTCTACGAGCAGTACTTC. V gene TRBV7-9 combines with J gene TRBJ2-7, with a possible D match to TRBD2 (6 bases). V shed 0 bases and J shed 3 bases, with 9 bases lying between them. From germline, CDR1 is SEHNR and CDR2 FQNEAQ (reference sequence). The length of the CDR3 is 14 residues. The full variable domain, completed using reference TRBV7-9 and TRBJ2-7, is DTGVSQNPRHKITKRGQNVTFRCDPISEHNRLYWYRQTLGQGPEFLTYFQNEAQLEKSRLLSDRFSAERPKGSFSTLEIQRTEQGDSAMYLCASSLARGFYEQYFGPGTRLTVT.

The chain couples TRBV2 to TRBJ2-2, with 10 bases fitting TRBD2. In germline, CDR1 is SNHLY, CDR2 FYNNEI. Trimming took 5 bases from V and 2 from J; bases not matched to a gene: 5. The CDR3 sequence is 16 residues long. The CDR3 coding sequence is TGTGCCAGCAGTCCTCCTAGCGGGGGAAACACCGGGGAGCTGTTTTTT. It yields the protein CASSPPSGGNTGELFF.

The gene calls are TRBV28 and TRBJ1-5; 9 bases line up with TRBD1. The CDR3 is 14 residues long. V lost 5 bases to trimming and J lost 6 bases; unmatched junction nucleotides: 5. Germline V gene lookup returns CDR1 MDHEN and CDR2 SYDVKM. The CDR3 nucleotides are TGTGCCAGCAGTGGGACAGGGCAAGGTCAGCCCCAGCATTTT. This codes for CASSGTGQGQPQHF.

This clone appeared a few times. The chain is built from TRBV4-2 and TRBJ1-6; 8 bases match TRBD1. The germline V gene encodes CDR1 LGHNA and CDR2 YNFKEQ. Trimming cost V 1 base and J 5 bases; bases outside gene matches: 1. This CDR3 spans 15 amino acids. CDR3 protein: CASSQADRDNSPLHF. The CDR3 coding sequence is TGTGCCAGCAGCCAAGCGGACAGGGATAATTCACCCCTCCACTTT.

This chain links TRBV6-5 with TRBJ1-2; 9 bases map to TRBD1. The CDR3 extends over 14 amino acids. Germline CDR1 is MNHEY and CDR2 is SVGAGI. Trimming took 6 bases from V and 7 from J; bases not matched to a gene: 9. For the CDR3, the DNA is TGTGCCAGCAGGCAACAGGGGGCGACGGTTGGCTACACCTTC. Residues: CASRQQGATVGYTF.

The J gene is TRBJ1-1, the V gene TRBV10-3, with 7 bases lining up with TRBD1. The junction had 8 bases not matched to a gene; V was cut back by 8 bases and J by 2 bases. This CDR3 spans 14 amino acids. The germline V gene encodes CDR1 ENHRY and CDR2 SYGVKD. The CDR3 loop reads CAIALTGANTEAFF. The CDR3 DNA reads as TGTGCCATCGCACTTACAGGGGCCAACACTGAAGCTTTCTTT.

The CDR3 loop reads CSASKGPGTEAFF. The CDR3 bases are TGCAGTGCTAGTAAGGGTCCGGGCACTGAAGCTTTCTTT. The rearrangement uses TRBV20-1 and TRBJ1-1; D unresolved. Germline CDR1 and CDR2: DFQATT and SNEGSKA (reference sequence). CDR3 length: 13 residues. V lost 3 bases and J lost 4, with 12 bases in between.

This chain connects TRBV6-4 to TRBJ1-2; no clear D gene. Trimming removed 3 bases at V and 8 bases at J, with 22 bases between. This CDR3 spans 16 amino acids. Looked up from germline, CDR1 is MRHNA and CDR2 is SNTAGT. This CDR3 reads CASSDVQRAGIDGYTF. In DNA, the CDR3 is TGTGCCAGCAGTGATGTTCAGAGGGCGGGGATAGACGGCTACACCTTC.

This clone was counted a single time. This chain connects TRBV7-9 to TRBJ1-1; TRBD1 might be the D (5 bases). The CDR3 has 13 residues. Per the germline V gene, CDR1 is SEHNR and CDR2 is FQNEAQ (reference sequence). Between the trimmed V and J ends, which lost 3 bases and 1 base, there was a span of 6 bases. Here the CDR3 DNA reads TGTGCCAGCAGCTTGACAGAGAACACTGAAGCTTTCTTT. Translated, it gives CASSLTENTEAFF.

CDR3 in DNA: TGTGCCAGCAACGCCGGCTTTGGGACTGAAGCTTTCTTT. It encodes CASNAGFGTEAFF. The chain has TRBV6-5 and TRBJ1-1; no clear D. V dropped 7 bases and J dropped 5 bases, with 14 bases sitting between them. The V gene's germline CDR1 is MNHEY and CDR2 SVGAGI. The length of the CDR3 is 13 residues.

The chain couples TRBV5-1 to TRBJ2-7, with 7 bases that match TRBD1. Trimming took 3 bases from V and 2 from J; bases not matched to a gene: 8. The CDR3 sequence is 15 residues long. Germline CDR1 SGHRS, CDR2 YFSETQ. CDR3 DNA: TGCGCCAGCAGCTCCCGACAGGGACAAACCTACGAGCAGTACTTC. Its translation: CASSSRQGQTYEQYF. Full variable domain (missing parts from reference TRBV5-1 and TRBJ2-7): KAGVTQTPRYLIKTRGQQVTLSCSPISGHRSVSWYQQTPGQGLQFLFEYFSETQRNKGNFPGRFSGRQFSNSRSEMNVSTLELGDSALYLCASSSRQGQTYEQYFGPGTRLTVT.

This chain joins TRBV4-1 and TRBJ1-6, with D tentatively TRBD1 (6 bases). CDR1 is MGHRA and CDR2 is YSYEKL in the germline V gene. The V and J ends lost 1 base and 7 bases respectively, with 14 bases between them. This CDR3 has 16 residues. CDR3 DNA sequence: TGCGCCAGCAGCCAAGTGAGGGACAATAGGAATTCACCCCTCCACTTT. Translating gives CASSQVRDNRNSPLHF.

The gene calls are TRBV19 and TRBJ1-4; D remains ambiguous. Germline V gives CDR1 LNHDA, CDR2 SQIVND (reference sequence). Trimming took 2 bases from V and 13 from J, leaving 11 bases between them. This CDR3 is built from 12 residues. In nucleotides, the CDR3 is TGTGCCAGTAGTATATCGCGTGCACGACTGTTTTTT. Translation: CASSISRARLFF.